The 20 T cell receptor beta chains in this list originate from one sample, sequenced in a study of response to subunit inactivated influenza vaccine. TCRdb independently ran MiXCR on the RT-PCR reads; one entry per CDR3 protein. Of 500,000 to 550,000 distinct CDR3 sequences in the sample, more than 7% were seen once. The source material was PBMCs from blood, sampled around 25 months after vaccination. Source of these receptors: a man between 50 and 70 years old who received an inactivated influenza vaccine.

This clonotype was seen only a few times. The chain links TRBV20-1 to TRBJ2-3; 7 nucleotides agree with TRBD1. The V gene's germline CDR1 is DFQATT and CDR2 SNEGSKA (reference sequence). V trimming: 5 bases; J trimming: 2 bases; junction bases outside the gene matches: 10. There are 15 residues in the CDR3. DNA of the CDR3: TGCAGTGCTGGAAGACCGGGACAGAACACAGATACGCAGTATTTT. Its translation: CSAGRPGQNTDTQYF.

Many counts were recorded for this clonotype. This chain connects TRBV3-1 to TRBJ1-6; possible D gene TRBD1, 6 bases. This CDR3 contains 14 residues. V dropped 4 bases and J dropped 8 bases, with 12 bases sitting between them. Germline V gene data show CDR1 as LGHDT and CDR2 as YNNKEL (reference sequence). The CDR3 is CASSLTGRDSPLHF. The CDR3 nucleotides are TGTGCCAGCAGCCTCACAGGGAGGGATTCACCCCTCCACTTT.

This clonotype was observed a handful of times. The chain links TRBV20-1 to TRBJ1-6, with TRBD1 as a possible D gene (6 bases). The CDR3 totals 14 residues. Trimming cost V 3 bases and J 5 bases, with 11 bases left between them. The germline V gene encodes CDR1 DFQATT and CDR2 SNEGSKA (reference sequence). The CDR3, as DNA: TGCAGTGCTAGTGGGAGGGGGGATAATTCACCCCTCCACTTT. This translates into CSASGRGDNSPLHF.

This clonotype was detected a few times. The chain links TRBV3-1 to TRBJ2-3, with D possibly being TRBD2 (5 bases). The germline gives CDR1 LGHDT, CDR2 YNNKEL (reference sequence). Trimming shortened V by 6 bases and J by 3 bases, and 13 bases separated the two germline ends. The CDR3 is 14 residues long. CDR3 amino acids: CASRGEGLTDTQYF. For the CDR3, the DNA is TGTGCCAGCAGAGGCGAGGGCCTGACAGATACGCAGTATTTT.

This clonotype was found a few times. CDR3 sequence reads: CATSREDRITNEKLFF. In nucleotides, the CDR3 is TGTGCCACCAGCAGAGAAGACAGGATAACTAATGAAAAACTGTTTTTT. The chain uses TRBV15 and TRBJ1-4; TRBD1 is a possible D gene (6 bases). CDR3 size: 16 residues. The germline V gene encodes CDR1 LNHNV and CDR2 YYDKDF (reference sequence). V was trimmed by 0 bases and J by 1 base, leaving 9 bases between them.

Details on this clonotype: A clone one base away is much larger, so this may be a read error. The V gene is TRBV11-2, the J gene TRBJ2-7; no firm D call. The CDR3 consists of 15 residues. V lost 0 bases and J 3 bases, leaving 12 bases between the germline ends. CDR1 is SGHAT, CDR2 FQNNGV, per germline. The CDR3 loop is CASSLETASFYEQYF. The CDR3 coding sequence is TGTGCCAGCAGCTTAGAGACGGCGTCCTTCTACGAGCAGTACTTC.

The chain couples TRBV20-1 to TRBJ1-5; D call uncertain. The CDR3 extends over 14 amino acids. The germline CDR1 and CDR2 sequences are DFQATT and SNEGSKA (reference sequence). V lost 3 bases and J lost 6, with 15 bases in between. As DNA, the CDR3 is TGCAGTGCTAGTGGCCCCCGAAGGAGTCAGCCCCAGCATTTT. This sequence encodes CSASGPRRSQPQHF.

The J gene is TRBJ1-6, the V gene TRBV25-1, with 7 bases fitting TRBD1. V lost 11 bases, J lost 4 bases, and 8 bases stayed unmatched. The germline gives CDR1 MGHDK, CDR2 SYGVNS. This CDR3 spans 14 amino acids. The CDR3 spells CASRAGQYNSPLHF. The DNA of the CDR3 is TGTGCCTCCAGGGCGGGACAGTATAATTCACCCCTCCACTTT.

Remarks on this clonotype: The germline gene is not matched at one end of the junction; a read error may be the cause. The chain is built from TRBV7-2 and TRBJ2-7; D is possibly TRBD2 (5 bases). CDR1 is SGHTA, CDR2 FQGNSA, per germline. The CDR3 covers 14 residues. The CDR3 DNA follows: TGTGCGAGCAGCTTAGGCGGGTGGATGGGCGAGCAGTACTTC. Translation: CASSLGGWMGEQYF.

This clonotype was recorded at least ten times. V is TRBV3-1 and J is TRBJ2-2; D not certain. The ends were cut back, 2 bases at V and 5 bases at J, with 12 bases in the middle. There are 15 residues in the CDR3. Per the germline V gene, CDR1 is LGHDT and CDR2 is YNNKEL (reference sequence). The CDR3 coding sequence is TGTGCCAGCAGCCAACTAAGGAAATGTACCGGGGAGCTGTTTTTT. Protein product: CASSQLRKCTGELFF.

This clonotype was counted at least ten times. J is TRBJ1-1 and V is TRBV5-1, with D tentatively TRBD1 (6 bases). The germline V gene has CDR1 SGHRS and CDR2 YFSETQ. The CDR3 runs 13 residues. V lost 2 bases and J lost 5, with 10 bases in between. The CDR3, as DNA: TGCGCCAGCAGCTTACAGGGTGGGACTGAAGCTTTCTTT. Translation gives CASSLQGGTEAFF.

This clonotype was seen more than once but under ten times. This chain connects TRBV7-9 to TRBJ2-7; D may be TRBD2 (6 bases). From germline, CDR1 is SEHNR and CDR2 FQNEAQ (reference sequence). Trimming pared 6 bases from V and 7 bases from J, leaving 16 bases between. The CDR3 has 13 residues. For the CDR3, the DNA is TGTGCCAGCAGTTCGGACTATTACGTAGAGCAGTACTTC. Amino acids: CASSSDYYVEQYF.

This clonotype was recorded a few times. The CDR3 loop is CASSFPRGNEQYF. In DNA form, the CDR3 reads TGTGCCAGCAGCTTCCCTAGGGGAAACGAGCAGTACTTC. The J gene is TRBJ2-7, the V gene TRBV5-5, with D possibly matching TRBD1 (5 bases). The V and J ends lost 2 bases and 5 bases respectively, with 11 bases between them. The CDR3 is 13 residues long. Germline V gives CDR1 SGHKS, CDR2 YYEKEE (reference sequence). Looking up the rest from reference TRBV5-5 and TRBJ2-7 gives the full variable domain: DAGVTQSPTHLIKTRGQQVTLRCSPISGHKSVSWYQQVLGQGPQFIFQYYEKEERGRGNFPDRFSARQFPNYSSELNVNALLLGDSALYLCASSFPRGNEQYFGPGTRLTVT.

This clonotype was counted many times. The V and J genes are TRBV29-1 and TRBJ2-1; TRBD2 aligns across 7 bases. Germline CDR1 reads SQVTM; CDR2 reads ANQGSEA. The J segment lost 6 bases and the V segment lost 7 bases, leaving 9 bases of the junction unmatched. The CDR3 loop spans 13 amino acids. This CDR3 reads CSGRASGPNEQFF. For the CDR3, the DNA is TGCAGCGGGCGGGCTAGCGGACCCAATGAGCAGTTCTTC.

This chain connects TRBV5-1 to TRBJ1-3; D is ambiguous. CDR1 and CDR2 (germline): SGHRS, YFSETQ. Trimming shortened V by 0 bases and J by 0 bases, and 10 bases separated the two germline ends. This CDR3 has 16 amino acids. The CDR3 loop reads CASSLGVPDSGNTIYF. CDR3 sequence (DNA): TGCGCCAGCAGCTTGGGGGTCCCCGACTCTGGAAACACCATATATTTT.

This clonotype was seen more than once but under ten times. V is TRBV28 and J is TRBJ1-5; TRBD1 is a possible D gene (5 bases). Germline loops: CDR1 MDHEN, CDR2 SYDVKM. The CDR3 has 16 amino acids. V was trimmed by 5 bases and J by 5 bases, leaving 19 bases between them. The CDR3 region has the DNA TGTGCCAGCAGTCCCCTTTCGAAGGGGTTTGATCAGCCCCAGCATTTT. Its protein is CASSPLSKGFDQPQHF.

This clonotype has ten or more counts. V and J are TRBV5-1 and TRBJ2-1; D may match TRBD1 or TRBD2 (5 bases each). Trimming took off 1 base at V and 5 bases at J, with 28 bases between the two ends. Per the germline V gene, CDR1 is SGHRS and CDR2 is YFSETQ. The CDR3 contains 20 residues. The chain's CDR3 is CASSLWGRGAGLMSDNEQFF. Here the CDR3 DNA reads TGCGCCAGCAGCTTGTGGGGTCGAGGGGCGGGCCTTATGTCCGACAATGAGCAGTTCTTC.

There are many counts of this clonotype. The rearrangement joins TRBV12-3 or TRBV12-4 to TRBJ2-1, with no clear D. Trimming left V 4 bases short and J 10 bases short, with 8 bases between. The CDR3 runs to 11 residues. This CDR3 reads CASSSTIEQFF. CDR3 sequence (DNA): TGTGCCAGCAGTTCGACGATCGAGCAGTTCTTC.

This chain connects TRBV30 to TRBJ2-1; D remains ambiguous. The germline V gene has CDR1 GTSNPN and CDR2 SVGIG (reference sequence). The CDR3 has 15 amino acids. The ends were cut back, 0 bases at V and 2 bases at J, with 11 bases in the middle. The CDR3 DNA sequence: TGTGCCTGGAGTGTAGGGAACCGGCCCTACAATGAGCAGTTCTTC. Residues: CAWSVGNRPYNEQFF.

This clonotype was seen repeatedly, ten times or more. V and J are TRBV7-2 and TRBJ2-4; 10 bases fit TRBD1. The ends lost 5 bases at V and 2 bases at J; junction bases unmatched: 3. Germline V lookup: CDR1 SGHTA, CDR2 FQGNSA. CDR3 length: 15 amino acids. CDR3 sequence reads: CASSRDRGTKNIQYF. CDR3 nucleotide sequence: TGTGCCAGCAGCCGGGACAGGGGTACCAAAAACATTCAGTACTTC.